The 3 T cell receptor beta chains listed next were all sequenced from one sample in a study of kidney transplant recipient with SARS-CoV-2 infection. TCRdb re-called the reads through MiXCR, storing one row per CDR3 protein. Of 250,000 or so distinct CDR3 sequences in the sample, around 30% are singletons; the top ten hold more than 6.5%. Sequencing used a blood sample, obtained at baseline and on day 111 from a kidney transplant recipient. The receptors come from a male patient younger than 45 who had COVID-19 and was a kidney transplant recipient. The graft donor may have contributed some T cells.

This clonotype was recorded many times. This chain joins TRBV3-1 and TRBJ1-2; no clear D. Trimming shortened V by 5 bases and J by 4 bases, and 23 bases separated the two germline ends. Germline CDR1 LGHDT, CDR2 YNNKEL (reference sequence). The CDR3 totals 17 residues. DNA for the CDR3: TGTGCCAGCAGCACTCGCCACACCCTTCGAAAGACCTATGGCTACACCTTC. Translation: CASSTRHTLRKTYGYTF. Based on the CDR3 plus reference TRBV3-1 and TRBJ1-2, the full variable domain is DTAVSQTPKYLVTQMGNDKSIKCEQNLGHDTMYWYKQDSKKFLKIMFSYNNKELIINETVPNRFSPKSPDKAHLNLHINSLELGDSAVYFCASSTRHTLRKTYGYTFGSGTRLTVV.

This clonotype was counted at least ten times. The rearrangement joins TRBV6-5 to TRBJ2-3; unclear D gene. From germline, CDR1 is MNHEY and CDR2 SVGAGI. V was clipped by 4 bases and J by 3 bases, with 14 bases between them. The CDR3 contains 15 residues. CDR3 region: CASSSLADRTDTQYF. As DNA, the CDR3 is TGTGCCAGCAGTTCCTTGGCAGATCGTACAGATACGCAGTATTTT.

This clonotype was observed at least ten times. The J gene is TRBJ1-1, the V gene TRBV30, with D possibly matching TRBD1 (5 bases). The germline gives CDR1 GTSNPN, CDR2 SVGIG (reference sequence). V gave up 4 bases and J gave up 4 bases, with 10 bases separating them. The CDR3 has 12 amino acids. The CDR3 DNA sequence: TGTGCCTGGAACGGCGGGACCACTGAAGCTTTCTTT. It specifies CAWNGGTTEAFF. Variable domain in full (rest from reference TRBV30 and TRBJ1-1): SQTIHQWPATLVQPVGSPLSLECTVEGTSNPNLYWYRQAAGRGLQLLFYSVGIGQISSEVPQNLSASRPQDRQFILSSKKLLLSDSGFYLCAWNGGTTEAFFGQGTRLTVV.